This is a list of T cell receptor beta chains from one sample in a study of radiotherapy plus CTLA-4 blockade in lung cancer. Assay: immunoSEQ multiplex PCR; the TCRdb copy retains only in-frame clones and omits some. The sample shows around 130,000 clones, just under 90% of them seen only once. The sample here was peripheral blood, taken from a patient treated with radiotherapy plus ipilimumab. Receptors originate from a human donor with non-small cell lung cancer that progressed on radiotherapy plus ipilimumab. Each CDR3 is given with its conserved first and last residue. The order of the fields is V gene, J gene, D gene, CDR3 protein, CDR3 DNA. A D gene is named only where the DNA matches it firmly.

v_gene: TRBV9; j_gene: TRBJ1-4; d_gene: NA; CDR3aa: CASSHDWGNEKLFF; CDR3nt: TGTGCCAGCAGCCACGACTGGGGGAATGAAAAACTGTTTTTT
v_gene: TRBV29-1; j_gene: TRBJ1-4; d_gene: TRBD1; CDR3aa: CSGGEQGNEKLFF; CDR3nt: TGCAGCGGTGGAGAACAGGGGAATGAAAAACTGTTTTTT
v_gene: TRBV30; j_gene: TRBJ2-7; d_gene: TRBD2; CDR3aa: CAWRGLAASYEQYF; CDR3nt: TGTGCCTGGAGGGGACTAGCGGCCTCCTACGAGCAGTACTTC
v_gene: TRBV2; j_gene: TRBJ1-2; d_gene: NA; CDR3aa: CASSESGHYGYTF; CDR3nt: TGTGCCAGCAGTGAATCGGGGCACTATGGCTACACCTTC
v_gene: TRBV19; j_gene: TRBJ2-1; d_gene: NA; CDR3aa: CASRAESYNEQFF; CDR3nt: TGTGCCAGCAGAGCGGAATCCTACAATGAGCAGTTCTTC
v_gene: TRBV5-5; j_gene: TRBJ1-5; d_gene: NA; CDR3aa: CASGLEGISNQPQHF; CDR3nt: TGTGCCAGCGGACTGGAGGGTATCAGCAATCAGCCCCAGCATTTT
v_gene: TRBV5-6; j_gene: TRBJ2-3; d_gene: TRBD1; CDR3aa: CASSSTGADTQYF; CDR3nt: TGTGCCAGCAGCTCTACAGGGGCAGATACGCAGTATTTT
v_gene: TRBV6-5; j_gene: TRBJ2-2; d_gene: NA; CDR3aa: CASSYSTGELFF; CDR3nt: TGTGCCAGCAGTTACTCAACCGGGGAGCTGTTTTTT
v_gene: TRBV11-3; j_gene: TRBJ2-1; d_gene: NA; CDR3aa: CASSLRTPDNEQFF; CDR3nt: TGTGCCAGCAGCTTAAGAACCCCGGACAATGAGCAGTTCTTC
v_gene: TRBV2; j_gene: TRBJ2-1; d_gene: TRBD2; CDR3aa: CASSLRLAGLDNEQFF; CDR3nt: TGTGCCAGCAGCCTTAGACTAGCGGGACTCGACAATGAGCAGTTCTTC
v_gene: TRBV10-3; j_gene: TRBJ1-1; d_gene: NA; CDR3aa: CASLGAPNTEAFF; CDR3nt: TGTGCCTCCCTCGGGGCCCCTAACACTGAAGCTTTCTTT